The T cell receptor beta chain under discussion was sequenced for a study of T cell repertoires in cytomegalovirus infection. TCRdb fed the reads into MiXCR, producing one record per CDR3 protein. The sample has just under 300,000 distinct CDR3 sequences, about 9.1% seen once. Between the trimmed V and J ends, which lost 3 bases and 4 bases, there was a span of 10 bases. The CDR3 spans 13 residues. CDR1 and CDR2 from the germline V gene are SGHVS and FQNEAQ. This clonotype was detected many times. The sequencing sample was made of PBMCs. The V call is TRBV7-8, the J call TRBJ2-7; maybe TRBD1 (5 bases). This sequence was found in a human donor in good health (CMV status not recorded). Some clones in this sample may be carry-over from other donors' samples. The CDR3 spells CASSFRGAYEQYF. CDR3 coding DNA: TGTGCCAGCAGCTTCCGTGGGGCGTACGAGCAGTACTTC.